The rows below give T cell receptor beta chains drawn from one sample of a study of cytomegalovirus exposure and HLA in healthy donors. This table comes from immunoSEQ multiplex PCR, and its TCRdb copy is limited to in-frame clones, with some not included. The data show over 150,000 clones, 77% seen once. Sequenced sample: PBMCs. The receptors here all came from a woman in her fifties or sixties in good health and CMV-seropositive. The CDR3 runs from the conserved cysteine through the conserved F or W. D genes are given only for firm matches. A row's size may be missing; if present it is once, few, many or a size class.

d_call	v_call	clone_size	j_call	cdr3_aa	cdr3_nt
-	TRBV30	-	TRBJ1-3	CACPLGGDSGNTIYF	TGTGCCTGCCCCCTGGGAGGGGACTCTGGAAACACCATATATTTT
-	TRBV5-4	-	TRBJ1-3	CASRQTTGPIYF	TGTGCCAGCAGACAAACGACAGGCCCCATATATTTT
-	TRBV2	-	TRBJ1-2	CASSEGGFGYGYTF	TGTGCCAGCAGTGAGGGGGGATTTGGCTATGGCTACACCTTC
TRBD2	TRBV28	-	TRBJ2-7	CASSLVSGWREGLHPQYEQYF	TGTGCCAGCAGTTTGGTATCCGGATGGCGGGAGGGCCTTCATCCCCAATACGAGCAGTACTTC
-	TRBV6-5	-	TRBJ2-3	CASRTSMPDTQYF	TGTGCCAGCAGGACTAGTATGCCAGATACGCAGTATTTT
TRBD2	TRBV6-5	-	TRBJ2-3	CASSYRGDSTDTQYF	TGTGCCAGCAGTTACCGGGGGGACAGCACAGATACGCAGTATTTT
-	TRBV4-1	-	TRBJ1-1	CASSQVVLSGISAFF	TGCGCCAGCAGCCAAGTTGTATTGTCAGGGATCTCGGCTTTCTTT
TRBD2	TRBV2	few	TRBJ2-7	CASTPALAGGYEQYF	TGTGCCAGCACCCCCGCCTTAGCGGGGGGCTACGAGCAGTACTTC
-	TRBV4-1	few	TRBJ1-2	CASSRIDQVYGYTF	TGCGCCAGCAGCCGTATCGATCAGGTCTATGGCTACACCTTC
-	TRBV9	few	TRBJ1-6	CASSVALTDSPLHF	TGTGCCAGCAGCGTAGCCCTAACCGATTCACCCCTCCACTTT
TRBD1	TRBV11-1	-	TRBJ2-4	CASSDRDRVAKNIQYF	TGTGCCAGCAGCGACCGGGACAGGGTGGCCAAAAACATTCAGTACTTC
-	TRBV11-2	once	TRBJ2-6	CASSSLTAPGGANGLTF	TGTGCCAGCAGCTCCTTGACAGCGCCTGGTGGGGCCAACGGCCTGACTTTC
-	TRBV9	-	TRBJ2-3	CASSVPGSDTQYF	TGTGCCAGCAGCGTACCGGGGTCGGATACGCAGTATTTT
TRBD2	TRBV18	-	TRBJ2-4	CASSPGEGSAKNIQYF	TGTGCCAGCTCACCAGGGGAGGGGTCGGCCAAAAACATTCAGTACTTC
TRBD2	TRBV19	few	TRBJ2-7	CASSIAAGGPYEQYF	TGTGCCAGTAGTATAGCAGCGGGAGGGCCCTACGAGCAGTACTTC
TRBD1	TRBV18	-	TRBJ1-1	CASSPRTGWDTEAFF	TGTGCCAGCTCACCCAGGACAGGGTGGGACACTGAAGCTTTCTTT